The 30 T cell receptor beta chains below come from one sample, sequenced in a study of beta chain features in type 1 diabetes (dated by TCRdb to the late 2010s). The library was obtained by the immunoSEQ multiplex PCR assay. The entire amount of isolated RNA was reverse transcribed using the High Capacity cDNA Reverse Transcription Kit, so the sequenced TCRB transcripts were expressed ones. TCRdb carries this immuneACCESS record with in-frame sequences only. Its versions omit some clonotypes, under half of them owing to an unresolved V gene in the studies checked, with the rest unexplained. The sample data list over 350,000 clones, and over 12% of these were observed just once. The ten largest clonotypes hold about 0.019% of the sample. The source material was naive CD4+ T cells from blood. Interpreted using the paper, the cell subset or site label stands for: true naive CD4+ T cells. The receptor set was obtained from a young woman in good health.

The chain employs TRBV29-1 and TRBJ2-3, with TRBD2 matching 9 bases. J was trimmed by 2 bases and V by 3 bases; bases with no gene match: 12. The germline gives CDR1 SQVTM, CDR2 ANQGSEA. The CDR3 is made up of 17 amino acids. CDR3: CSVEVSGRVAHTDTQYF. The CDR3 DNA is TGCAGCGTTGAGGTTAGCGGGAGAGTAGCCCACACAGATACGCAGTATTTT.

The CDR3 nucleotides read TGTGCCAGCAGCAGGAACGGAGCCTACGAGCAGTACTTC. This gives the protein CASSRNGAYEQYF. The chain has TRBV5-5 and TRBJ2-7; no firm D call. CDR3 length: 13 amino acids. Germline V gene sequence: CDR1 SGHKS, CDR2 YYEKEE (reference sequence). Between the trimmed V and J ends, which lost 4 bases and 2 bases, there was a span of 10 bases. The whole variable domain, filled in from reference TRBV5-5 and TRBJ2-7, reads DAGVTQSPTHLIKTRGQQVTLRCSPISGHKSVSWYQQVLGQGPQFIFQYYEKEERGRGNFPDRFSARQFPNYSSELNVNALLLGDSALYLCASSRNGAYEQYFGPGTRLTVT.

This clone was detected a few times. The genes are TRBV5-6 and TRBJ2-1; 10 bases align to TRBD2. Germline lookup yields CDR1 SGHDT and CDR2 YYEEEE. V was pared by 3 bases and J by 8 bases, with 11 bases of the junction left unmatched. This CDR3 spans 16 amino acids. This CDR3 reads CASSSRTSGRPHEQFF. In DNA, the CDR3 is TGTGCCAGCAGCTCTCGGACTAGCGGACGGCCCCATGAGCAGTTCTTC.

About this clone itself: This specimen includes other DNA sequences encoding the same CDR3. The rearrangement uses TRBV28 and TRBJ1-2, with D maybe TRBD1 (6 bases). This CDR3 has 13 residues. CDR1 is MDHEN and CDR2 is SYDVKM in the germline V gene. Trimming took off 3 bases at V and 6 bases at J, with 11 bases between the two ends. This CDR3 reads CASSLDRPNGYTF. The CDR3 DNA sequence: TGTGCCAGCAGTTTGGACAGACCTAATGGCTACACCTTC.

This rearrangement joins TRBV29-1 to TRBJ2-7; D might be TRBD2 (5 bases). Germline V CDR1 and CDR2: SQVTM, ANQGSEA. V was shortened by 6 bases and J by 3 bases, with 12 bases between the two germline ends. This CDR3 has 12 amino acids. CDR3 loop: CSVAGLNYEQYF. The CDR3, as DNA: TGCAGCGTAGCCGGACTTAACTACGAGCAGTACTTC.

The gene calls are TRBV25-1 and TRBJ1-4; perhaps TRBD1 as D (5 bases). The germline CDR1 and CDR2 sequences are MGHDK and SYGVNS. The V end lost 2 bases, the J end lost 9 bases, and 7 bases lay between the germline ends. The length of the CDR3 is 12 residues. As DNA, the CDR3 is TGTGCCAGCAGTGAACCAGGGAAAAAACTGTTTTTT. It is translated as CASSEPGKKLFF. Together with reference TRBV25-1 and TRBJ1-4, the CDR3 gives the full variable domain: EADIYQTPRYLVIGTGKKITLECSQTMGHDKMYWYQQDPGMELHLIHYSYGVNSTEKGDLSSESTVSRIRTEHFPLTLESARPSHTSQYLCASSEPGKKLFFGSGTQLSVL.

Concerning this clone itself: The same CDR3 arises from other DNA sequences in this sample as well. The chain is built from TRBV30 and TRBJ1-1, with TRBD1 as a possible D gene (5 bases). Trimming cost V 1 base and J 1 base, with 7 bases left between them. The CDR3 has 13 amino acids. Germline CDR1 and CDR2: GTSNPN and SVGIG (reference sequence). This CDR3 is CAWSGQSNTEAFF. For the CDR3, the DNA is TGTGCCTGGAGTGGACAGTCGAACACTGAAGCTTTCTTT.

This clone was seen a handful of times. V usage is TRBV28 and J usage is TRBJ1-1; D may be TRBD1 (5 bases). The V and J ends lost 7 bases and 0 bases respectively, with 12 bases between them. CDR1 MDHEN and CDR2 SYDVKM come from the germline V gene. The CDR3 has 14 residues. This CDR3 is CASMGGALNTEAFF. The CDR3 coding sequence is TGTGCCAGCATGGGTGGGGCCCTGAACACTGAAGCTTTCTTT.

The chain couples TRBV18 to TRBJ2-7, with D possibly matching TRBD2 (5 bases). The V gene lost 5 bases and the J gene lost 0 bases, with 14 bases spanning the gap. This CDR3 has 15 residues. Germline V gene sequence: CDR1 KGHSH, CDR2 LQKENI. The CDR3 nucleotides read TGTGCCAGCTCAGAATTTCGGGGAAGCTCCTACGAGCAGTACTTC. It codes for CASSEFRGSSYEQYF.

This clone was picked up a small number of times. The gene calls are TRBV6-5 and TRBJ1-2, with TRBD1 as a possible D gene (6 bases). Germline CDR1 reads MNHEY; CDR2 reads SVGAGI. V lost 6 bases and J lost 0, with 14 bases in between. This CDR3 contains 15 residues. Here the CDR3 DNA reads TGTGCCAGCAGCTCAGGCGGGGGCGCTAACTATGGCTACACCTTC. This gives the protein CASSSGGGANYGYTF.

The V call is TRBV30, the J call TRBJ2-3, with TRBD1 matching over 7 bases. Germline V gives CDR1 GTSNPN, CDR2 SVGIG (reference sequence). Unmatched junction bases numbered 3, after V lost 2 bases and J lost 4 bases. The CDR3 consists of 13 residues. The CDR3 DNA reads TGTGCCTGGAGTAGGGGGCTTGCAGATACGCAGTATTTT. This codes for CAWSRGLADTQYF.

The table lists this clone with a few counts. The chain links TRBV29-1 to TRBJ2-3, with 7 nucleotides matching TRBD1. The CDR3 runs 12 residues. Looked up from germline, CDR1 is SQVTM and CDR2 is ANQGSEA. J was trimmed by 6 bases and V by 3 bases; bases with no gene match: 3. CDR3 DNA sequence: TGCAGCGTTGACCGACAGGGCGATACGCAGTATTTT. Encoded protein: CSVDRQGDTQYF.

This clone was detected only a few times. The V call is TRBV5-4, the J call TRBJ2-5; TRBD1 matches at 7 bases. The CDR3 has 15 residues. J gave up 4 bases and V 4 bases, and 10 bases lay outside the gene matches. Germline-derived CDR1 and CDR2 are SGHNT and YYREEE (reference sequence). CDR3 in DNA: TGTGCCAGCAGCAAAACACAGGGGAGTGTAGAGACCCAGTACTTC. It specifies CASSKTQGSVETQYF.

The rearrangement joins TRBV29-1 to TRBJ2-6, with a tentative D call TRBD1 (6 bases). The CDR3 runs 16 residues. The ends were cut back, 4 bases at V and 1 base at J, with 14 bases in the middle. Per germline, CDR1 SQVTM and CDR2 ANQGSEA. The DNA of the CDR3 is TGCAGCGTTGTTACAGGGTTAAATTCTGGGGCCAACGTCCTGACTTTC. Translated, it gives CSVVTGLNSGANVLTF.

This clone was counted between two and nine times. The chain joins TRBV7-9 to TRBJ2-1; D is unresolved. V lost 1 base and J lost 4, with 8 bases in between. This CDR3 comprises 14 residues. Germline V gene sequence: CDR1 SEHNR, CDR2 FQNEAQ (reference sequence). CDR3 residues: CASSLGTSYNEQFF. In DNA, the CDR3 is TGTGCCAGCAGCTTAGGCACGAGTTACAATGAGCAGTTCTTC. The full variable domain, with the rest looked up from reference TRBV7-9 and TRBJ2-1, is DTGVSQNPRHKITKRGQNVTFRCDPISEHNRLYWYRQTLGQGPEFLTYFQNEAQLEKSRLLSDRFSAERPKGSFSTLEIQRTEQGDSAMYLCASSLGTSYNEQFFGPGTRLTVL.

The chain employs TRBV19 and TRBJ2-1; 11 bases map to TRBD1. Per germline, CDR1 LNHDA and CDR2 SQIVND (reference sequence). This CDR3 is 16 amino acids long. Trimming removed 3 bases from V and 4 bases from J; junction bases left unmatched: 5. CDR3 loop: CASSIPGQGEYNEQFF. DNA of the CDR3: TGTGCCAGTAGTATCCCGGGACAGGGGGAATACAATGAGCAGTTCTTC.

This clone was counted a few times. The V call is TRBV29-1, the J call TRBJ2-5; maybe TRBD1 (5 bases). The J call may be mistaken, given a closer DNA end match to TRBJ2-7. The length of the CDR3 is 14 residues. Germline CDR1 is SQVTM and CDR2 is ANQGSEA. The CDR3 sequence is CSAQHRSGSYEQYF. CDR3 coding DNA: TGCAGCGCCCAACACAGGTCTGGATCCTACGAGCAGTACTTC.

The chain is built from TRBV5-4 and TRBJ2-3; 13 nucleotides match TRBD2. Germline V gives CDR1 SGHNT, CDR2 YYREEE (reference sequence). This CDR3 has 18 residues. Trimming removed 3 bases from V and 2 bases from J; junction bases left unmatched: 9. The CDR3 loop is CASSSGGLAGTITDTQYF. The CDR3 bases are TGTGCCAGCAGCTCTGGGGGACTAGCGGGAACTATCACAGATACGCAGTATTTT.

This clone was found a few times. The DNA for the CDR3 is TGCGCCAGCAGCTGGGGACAGGATAACTATGGCTACACCTTC. This gives the protein CASSWGQDNYGYTF. The gene calls are TRBV5-1 and TRBJ1-2; 8 nucleotides line up with TRBD1. CDR3 length equals 14 residues. CDR1 and CDR2 from the germline V gene are SGHRS and YFSETQ. V lost 3 bases and J lost 1; bases outside the gene matches: 2.

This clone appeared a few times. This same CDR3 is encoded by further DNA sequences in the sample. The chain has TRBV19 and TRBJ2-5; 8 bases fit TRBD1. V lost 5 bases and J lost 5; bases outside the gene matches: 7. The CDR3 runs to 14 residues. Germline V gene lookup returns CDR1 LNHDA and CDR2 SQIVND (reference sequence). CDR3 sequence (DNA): TGTGCCAGTAGTCGAGGACAGGGCTGGGAGACCCAGTACTTC. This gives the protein CASSRGQGWETQYF.

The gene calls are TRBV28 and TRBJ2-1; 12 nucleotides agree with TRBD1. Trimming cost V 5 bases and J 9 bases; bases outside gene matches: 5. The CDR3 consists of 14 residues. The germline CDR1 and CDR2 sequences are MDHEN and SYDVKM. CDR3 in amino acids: CASSGGTGGGEQFF. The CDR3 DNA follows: TGTGCCAGCAGTGGAGGGACAGGGGGCGGTGAGCAGTTCTTC.

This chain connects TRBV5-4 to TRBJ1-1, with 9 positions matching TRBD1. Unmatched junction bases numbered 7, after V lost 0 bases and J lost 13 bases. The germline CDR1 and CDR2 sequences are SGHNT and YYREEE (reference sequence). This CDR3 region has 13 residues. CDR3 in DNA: TGTGCCAGCAGCTTGGGGGGGGACAGGGTTGATTTCTTT. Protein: CASSLGGDRVDFF.

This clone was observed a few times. The CDR3 reads CSASGQEGQPQHF. CDR3 DNA sequence: TGCAGCGCCTCTGGACAGGAGGGGCAGCCCCAGCATTTT. The chain employs TRBV29-1 and TRBJ1-5, with 7 nucleotides matching TRBD1. Germline V CDR1 and CDR2: SQVTM, ANQGSEA. Unmatched junction bases numbered 10, after V lost 7 bases and J lost 7 bases. The length of the CDR3 is 13 residues.

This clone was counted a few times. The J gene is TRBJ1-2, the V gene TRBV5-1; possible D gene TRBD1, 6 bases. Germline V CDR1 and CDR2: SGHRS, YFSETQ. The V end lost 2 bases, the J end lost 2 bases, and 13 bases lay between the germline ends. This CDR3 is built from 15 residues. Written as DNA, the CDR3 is TGCGCCAGCAGCTTTGCGCCGACAGGAAACTATGGCTACACCTTC. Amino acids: CASSFAPTGNYGYTF.

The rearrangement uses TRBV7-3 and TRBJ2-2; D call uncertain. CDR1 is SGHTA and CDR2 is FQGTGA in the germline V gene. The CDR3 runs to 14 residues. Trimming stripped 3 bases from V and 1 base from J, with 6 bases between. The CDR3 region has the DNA TGTGCCAGCAGCTTGGCCAAGAACACCGGGGAGCTGTTTTTT. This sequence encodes CASSLAKNTGELFF.

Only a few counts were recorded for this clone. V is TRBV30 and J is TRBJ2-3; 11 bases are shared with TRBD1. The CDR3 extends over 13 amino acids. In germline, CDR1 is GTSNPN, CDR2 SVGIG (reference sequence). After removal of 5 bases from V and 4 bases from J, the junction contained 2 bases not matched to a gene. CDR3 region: CAWEGQGADTQYF. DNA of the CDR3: TGTGCCTGGGAGGGACAGGGGGCAGATACGCAGTATTTT.

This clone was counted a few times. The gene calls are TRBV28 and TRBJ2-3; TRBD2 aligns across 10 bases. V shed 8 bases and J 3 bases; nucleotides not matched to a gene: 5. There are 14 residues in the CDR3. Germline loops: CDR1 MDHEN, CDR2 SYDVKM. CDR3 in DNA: TGTGCCAGCCTCGTAGCGGGAGGAACAGATACGCAGTATTTT. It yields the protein CASLVAGGTDTQYF.

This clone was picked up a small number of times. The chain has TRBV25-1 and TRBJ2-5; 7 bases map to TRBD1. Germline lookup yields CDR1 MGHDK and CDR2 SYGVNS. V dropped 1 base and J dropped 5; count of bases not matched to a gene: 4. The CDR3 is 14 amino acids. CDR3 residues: CASSESTGPETQYF. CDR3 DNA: TGTGCCAGCAGTGAATCGACAGGGCCGGAGACCCAGTACTTC.

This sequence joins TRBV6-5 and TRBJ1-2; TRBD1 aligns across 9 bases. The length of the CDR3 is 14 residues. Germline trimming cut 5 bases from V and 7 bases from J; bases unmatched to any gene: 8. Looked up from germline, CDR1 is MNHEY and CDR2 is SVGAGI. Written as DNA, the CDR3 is TGTGCCAGCAGTCAACTACCGGGACAGGGTGGCTACACCTTC. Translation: CASSQLPGQGGYTF.

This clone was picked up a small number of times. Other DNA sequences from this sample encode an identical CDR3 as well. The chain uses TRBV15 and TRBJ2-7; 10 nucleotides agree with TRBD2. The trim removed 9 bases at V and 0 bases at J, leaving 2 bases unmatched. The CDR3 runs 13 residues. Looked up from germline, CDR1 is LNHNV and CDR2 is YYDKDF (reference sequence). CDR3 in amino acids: CATRTSGSYEQYF. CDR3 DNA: TGTGCCACTAGGACTAGCGGCTCCTACGAGCAGTACTTC.